The present entry profiles one T cell receptor (beta chain) with its context. These data originate in a study of OX40 agonist ivuxolimab in advanced cancers. The wider study: At 0.01 to 10 mg/kg, ivuxolimab was administered intravenously to patients every 2 weeks. Prior checkpoint blockade (anti-PD-1, anti-PD-L1 or anti-CTLA-4) was permitted; approximately 41% had it.

Repertoires were generated with immunoSEQ multiplex PCR, while TCRdb's copy carries only in-frame clones and drops some. The table lists about 77,000 clones, roughly 80% of them singletons. This CDR3 has 13 amino acids. Trimming removed 2 bases at V and 8 bases at J, with 12 bases between. Germline V gene sequence: CDR1 MNHNY, CDR2 SVGAGI (reference sequence). This chain links TRBV6-6 with TRBJ1-2; D not resolved. Sequencing used CD4+ or CD8+ T cells sorted from blood, obtained in a trial of the OX40 agonist ivuxolimab. The sequence was collected from an adult with an advanced solid tumor such as melanoma, head and neck, liver or kidney cancer. This CDR3 reads CASSYGRSEGYTF. The CDR3 nucleotides read TGTGCCAGCAGTTACGGCAGGTCGGAAGGCTACACCTTC.